This T cell receptor beta chain was profiled in a study of vaccination effects on CD4 cells after COVID-19 (dated by TCRdb to the early 2020s). Background for the entire study: The ViraFEST assay stimulated PBMC with viral peptide pools and then used TCR sequencing to identify antigen-specific CD4+ T cell clonotypes by expansion. Participants received two doses of either the BNT162b2 or the mRNA-1273 mRNA SARS-CoV-2 vaccine. Roughly 1.9 million PBMC per well were cultured with approximately 10 ug/ml peptides in IMDM containing 5% human AB serum, about 9.7 IU/ml IL-2 and gentamicin. In both COVID-19 convalescent patients and infection-naive vaccine recipients, the study compared SARS-CoV-2 spike-specific CD4+ TCR repertoires from before mRNA vaccination with those from after it. Pre-vaccine samples were drawn from two convalescent patients 16 days and one week before the first dose, at 142 and 148 days after COVID-19 diagnosis. The full study included 9 to 10 COVID-19 convalescent patients and a few SARS-CoV-2-naive healthy vaccine recipients. Cultures from other donors in the study were sequenced using the Oncomine TCR Beta short-read assay on an Illumina iSeq 100.

Broader findings and caveats from the paper: Limitations of the study were the small number of convalescent patients and the absence of early post-infection timepoints. At late post-vaccination timepoints, both infection-induced and vaccine-induced clones showed marked clonal contraction, consistent with waning T cell responses. For convalescent patients, new clones induced by the vaccine made up most of the post-vaccine spike-reactive repertoire, and these new clones were largely distinct from the clones induced by infection.

After around 11 days of culture, CD4+ T cells were isolated with the EasySep CD4+ T cell isolation kit. Convalescent patients had PCR-confirmed SARS-CoV-2 infection between March and December 2020, before Alpha, Beta and Delta variants emerged in the United States. Half of the culture medium was replaced with fresh IL-2-containing medium on days 3 and 7. Each peptide stimulation condition was cultured in triplicate wells unless otherwise noted. PBMC were separated from whole blood using Ficoll-Paque Plus gradient centrifugation and were then either cryopreserved at -140C or used fresh. The QIAamp micro DNA kit was used to extract genomic DNA from the cultured CD4+ T cells. Libraries were constructed by the immunoSEQ multiplex PCR assay. DNA from the cultured, isolated CD4+ T cells was subjected to TCR beta CDR3 sequencing. The study's own analysis went as follows. Non-productive TCR sequences were discarded, and reads were trimmed to the CDR3 region, with only CDR3s of 7 or more amino acids retained. The MANAFEST web app was used to pick out antigen-specific clonotypes by comparing their expansion in peptide wells with that in reference cultures. To be called positive, a clone needed expansion at FDR<0.05 compared with the reference and with all other wells, an odds ratio greater than 5, and a frequency greater than 0.1% in two replicate wells. Cross-reactive clonotypes were defined as significantly expanded in SARS-CoV-2 spike wells and in at least one common cold coronavirus spike condition. Using the stringdist R package, CDR3 similarity was measured by Levenshtein distance, and unrooted trees were constructed with ape in R 3.6.1. TCRdb took over this immuneACCESS table, retaining in-frame rearrangements with V and J assigned. Such tables are incomplete; in checked studies, under half of the missing clones stem from an unresolved V gene, and the remainder is unexplained. Clone size and V and J calls were adopted from that table, with D and trimming inferred from the DNA. This sample comprises around 45,000 clones, 75% to 80% of them detected only once. The ten most abundant clones make up 12% of the sample.

Of note for this clone: This clone's antigen is unknown. Per-base quality was not reported, and no clone a single base away is much larger than it.

This receptor was obtained from a human donor who had a prior SARS-CoV-2 infection. The specimen comprised CD4+ T cells from PBMCs cultured without peptide, sampled before COVID-19 vaccination.

The CDR3 in this case is CASSIGAGTIAFF. The DNA is TGTGCCAGTAGTATAGGGGCCGGGACGATAGCTTTCTTT. The chain is assembled from TRBV19 and TRBJ1-1; TRBD1 is a weak D gene call, 5 bases matching. The cysteine opens and the phenylalanine closes a CDR3 of 13 amino acids. Of all the DNA, just the CDR3 is kept, 39 bases in frame from base 1. V and J are truncated by 1 base and 10 bases respectively, leaving an intervening sequence of 13 bases. Per the germline V gene (reference sequence), LNHDA is the CDR1 and SQIVND is the CDR2.